These 8 T cell receptor beta chains came from one sample sequenced in a study of yellow fever vaccine responses in identical twins. One entry per CDR3 protein, called by TCRdb with MiXCR from the RT-PCR reads. The sample gives fewer than 4,000 distinct CDR3 sequences, over 65% of which show up once; 2.7% is in the top ten. The sequencing here drew on T cells from blood (PBMCs), unsorted or a sorted subset (not recorded which), taken before or after yellow fever vaccination (not recorded which). These receptors were taken from a woman aged 18-29 years who received the yellow fever vaccine.

V and J are TRBV29-1 and TRBJ2-7, with D possibly being TRBD1 or TRBD2 (6 bases each). CDR1 is SQVTM and CDR2 is ANQGSEA in the germline V gene. The CDR3 runs 12 residues. V lost 5 bases, J lost 6 bases, and 14 bases lay in between. Written as DNA, the CDR3 is TGCAGCGTTTTCGAGGGGGGAGGCGAGCAGTACTTC. The encoded protein is CSVFEGGGEQYF.

The chain links TRBV6-2 or TRBV6-3 to TRBJ2-4; D call uncertain. V lost 6 bases and J 8 bases, leaving 8 bases between the germline ends. Germline-derived CDR1 and CDR2 are MNHEY and SVGEGT. This CDR3 has 11 amino acids. The CDR3 loop is CASSPEYIQYF. The CDR3 DNA sequence: TGTGCCAGCAGCCCCGAGTACATTCAGTACTTC.

V and J are TRBV15 and TRBJ1-6; 11 bases are a match to TRBD1. Germline values: CDR1 LNHNV, CDR2 YYDKDF (reference sequence). Losses at the gene ends were 3 bases for V and 8 bases for J; bases not matched to a gene: 3. This CDR3 has 15 residues. In DNA form, the CDR3 reads TGTGCCACCAGCAGGGACAGGGGGCGTGATTCACCCCTCCACTTT. It yields the protein CATSRDRGRDSPLHF. The entire variable domain, with the rest obtained from reference TRBV15 and TRBJ1-6, is as follows: DAMVIQNPRYQVTQFGKPVTLSCSQTLNHNVMYWYQQKSSQAPKLLFHYYDKDFNNEADTPDNFQSRRPNTSFCFLDIRSPGLGDTAMYLCATSRDRGRDSPLHFGNGTRLTVT.

The chain links TRBV11-3 to TRBJ2-5; D gene unclear. The length of the CDR3 is 13 residues. V was shortened by 5 bases and J by 1 base, with 8 bases between the two germline ends. The germline V gene encodes CDR1 SGHNT and CDR2 YENEEA. The CDR3 spells CASSLGLQETQYF. The DNA for the CDR3 is TGTGCCAGCAGCCTGGGCCTCCAAGAGACCCAGTACTTC.

The gene calls are TRBV28 and TRBJ2-7; D is uncertain. Trimming cost V 3 bases and J 3 bases, with 6 bases left between them. The CDR3 contains 12 residues. Germline V CDR1 and CDR2: MDHEN, SYDVKM. The CDR3 spells CASSFIYYEQYF. CDR3 in DNA: TGTGCCAGCAGTTTTATCTACTACGAGCAGTACTTC.

This sequence joins TRBV7-9 and TRBJ2-7, with 11 bases aligning to TRBD2. Germline-derived CDR1 and CDR2 are SEHNR and FQNEAQ (reference sequence). This CDR3 contains 17 residues. V lost 2 bases, J lost 0 bases, and 6 bases stayed unmatched. The chain's CDR3 is CASSLTSGGASSYEQYF. The CDR3 nucleotides are TGTGCCAGCAGCTTAACTAGCGGGGGAGCTAGCTCCTACGAGCAGTACTTC.

The genes are TRBV4-2 and TRBJ2-3; 11 bases agree with TRBD2. Per the germline V gene, CDR1 is LGHNA and CDR2 is YNFKEQ. The CDR3 covers 16 residues. Trimming cost V 0 bases and J 4 bases; bases outside gene matches: 3. For the CDR3, the DNA is TGTGCCAGCAGCCAAGAAATAGCGGGGGGGCCAGATACGCAGTATTTT. Amino acid sequence: CASSQEIAGGPDTQYF.

The chain combines TRBV5-6 with TRBJ1-5; D call uncertain. Per germline, CDR1 SGHDT and CDR2 YYEEEE. The V end was cut by 0 bases, the J end by 0 bases, with 4 bases between. The length of the CDR3 is 14 residues. CDR3 bases: TGTGCCAGCAGCTTGGCCCTTAGCAATCAGCCCCAGCATTTT. Protein sequence: CASSLALSNQPQHF.